This T cell receptor (beta chain) was sequenced for a study of blood T cell repertoires in COVID-19 (dated by TCRdb to 2018 to 2020). With regard to the full study: Samples covering the acute and convalescent phases of COVID-19 were provided by collaborators in the United States, Italy and Spain. The prospective study material was composed of cDNA or gDNA derived from T cells, B-cell-depleted T cells, or PBMCs. Subjects who had been exposed to COVID-19, were actively infected with it, or had recovered from it provided the deeply sampled blood TCRbeta repertoires that made up the dataset. The repertoires were released in a freely available public database intended as a resource for research on the immune response to SARS-CoV-2. Samples came from the ongoing ImmuneRACE study (first 160 participants) plus 1,254 subjects from 6 global collaborators. A de-identified subject ID, COVID-19 status, age in years and sex were almost always included in the sample metadata. Where HLA class I and class II types were available, the types were taken from metadata supplied by the sample provider, not from assay-based typing. The investigation overall reported the following: Clinical and demographic metadata were provided uncurated, with the amount varying by source and participant.

TCRbeta CDR3 regions were amplified from genomic DNA using the immunoSEQ Assay, a bias-controlled multiplex PCR. In the authors' own workflow: The number of nucleated cells in each sample was estimated from the amplification of reference gene primers within the assay. To quantify the absolute abundance of each unique TCRbeta CDR3 rearrangement, sequence reads were collapsed and filtered. Productive Simpson clonality was computed per sample as the square root of Simpson's diversity index over productive rearrangements. TCRdb re-hosts the immuneACCESS table, in-frame sequences only. Its copies lack some clones; in the studies checked, an unresolved V gene accounts for under half of them, and the cause for the rest is not known. V and J calls and clone size are those listed in that table; D and trimming were worked out from the DNA. For this sample the table gives roughly 80,000 clones, of which around 80% were detected only once. The top ten clonotypes cover about 5% of the sample.

CDR1 and CDR2, looked up from the germline V gene, are LGHNA and YSLEER. The CDR3 numbers 15 residues from cysteine through phenylalanine. Of all the DNA, just the CDR3 is kept, 45 bases in frame from base 1. The V end gives up 0 bases and the J end 4 bases, leaving 5 bases in the junction not matched to a gene. This clone was seen a handful of times. There is no known antigen for this receptor. The record has no base qualities; no much larger clone is one base away. Collaborating institutions collected whole blood in K2EDTA tubes following their own protocols. Collaborator samples were shipped for TCRbeta analysis as frozen whole blood, isolated PBMCs, or DNA extracted from either sample type.

The receptor chain draws on TRBV4-3 and TRBJ1-2, with 7 junctional bases fitting TRBD1. The sequence was collected from a man aged 55 to 69 with active or convalescent COVID-19. The sequenced material came from peripheral blood. The bases read TGCGCCAGCAGCCAAGAAGGGGGCGCGATCTATGGCTACACCTTC. It is translated as CASSQEGGAIYGYTF.